This T cell receptor beta chain emerged from a study of blood T cell repertoires in COVID-19. On the study more broadly: Sources were T cells, B-cell-depleted T cells, or PBMCs; the material itself was cDNA or gDNA.

How the authors handled the data: Estimation of nucleated cell counts relied on the amplification of reference gene primers. Profiling relied on immunoSEQ multiplex PCR, and the TCRdb table lists in-frame clones only, not all of them. V, J and clone size are taken as reported in that table, and D and trimming were inferred from the DNA itself. Of about 59,000 clones in the sample, roughly 80% were seen once. Germline-derived CDR1 and CDR2 are SGHTA and FQGTGA. V lost 5 bases to trimming and J lost 2 bases, with 9 bases between them. CDR3 length equals 14 residues. The receptor was isolated from a human donor in a cohort sampled during active COVID-19. Source material: peripheral blood. The chain is built from TRBV7-3 and TRBJ2-2; D is uncertain. For the CDR3, the DNA is TGTGCCAGCAGCCCCCTTTTTAACACCGGGGAGCTGTTTTTT. Translated, it gives CASSPLFNTGELFF.